The 23 T cell receptor beta chains reported below all come from one sample, sequenced in a study of response to subunit inactivated influenza vaccine. TCRdb reprocessed the RT-PCR reads via MiXCR and lists one record per CDR3 protein. The data contain approximately 170,000 distinct CDR3 sequences, approximately 12% of them singletons. The same data also went into a second study, on T cells expressing NK-cell markers. In that study: Production of TCR beta cDNA relied on 5'RACE template switching with UMIs.

The sample consisted of CD8+ T cells sorted from PBMCs, taken 11 to 12 days after vaccination. All receptors come from a man aged 50 or older who received an inactivated influenza vaccine.

V and J are TRBV7-9 and TRBJ1-1; no firm D call. Germline V lookup: CDR1 SEHNR, CDR2 FQNEAQ (reference sequence). The CDR3 spans 11 residues. This CDR3 reads CAWSGGTEAFF. The CDR3 region has the DNA TGTGCATGGTCGGGCGGCACTGAAGCTTTCTTT. The full variable domain, in which reference TRBV7-9 and TRBJ1-1 provide the parts outside the CDR3, is DTGVSQNPRHKITKRGQNVTFRCDPISEHNRLYWYRQTLGQGPEFLTYFQNEAQLEKSRLLSDRFSAERPKGSFSTLEIQRTEQGDSAMYLCAWSGGTEAFFGQGTRLTVV.

V usage is TRBV9 and J usage is TRBJ2-1, with D perhaps being TRBD1 or TRBD2 (5 bases each). Looked up from germline, CDR1 is SGDLS and CDR2 is YYNGEE. V lost 3 bases to trimming and J lost 4 bases, with 17 bases between them. This CDR3 is built from 16 residues. The CDR3 DNA reads as TGTGCCAGCAGCGGCCCTTCGGGGACCACTTACAATGAGCAGTTCTTC. Translation: CASSGPSGTTYNEQFF.

This clonotype has just a few counts. The CDR3 coding sequence is TGCAGCGTTGAATATCGGCTAGCGGGCTGGAATGAGCAGTTCTTC. This gives the protein CSVEYRLAGWNEQFF. The genes are TRBV29-1 and TRBJ2-1; TRBD2 aligns across 8 bases. This CDR3 is built from 15 residues. CDR1 and CDR2 (germline): SQVTM, ANQGSEA. Germline trimming cut 2 bases from V and 7 bases from J; bases unmatched to any gene: 10.

This clonotype has more than one count but fewer than ten. V gene TRBV27 combines with J gene TRBJ2-7; possible D gene TRBD1, 6 bases. CDR1 is MNHEY and CDR2 is SMNVEV in the germline V gene (reference sequence). The V end was cut by 5 bases, the J end by 5 bases, with 13 bases between. This CDR3 is 13 amino acids long. CDR3 bases: TGTGCCAGCAGTCCCAGGGGTCTCCACGAGCAGTACTTC. It codes for CASSPRGLHEQYF.

The gene calls are TRBV7-8 and TRBJ2-1, with 7 nucleotides matching TRBD2. Germline CDR1 is SGHVS and CDR2 is FQNEAQ. The CDR3 is made up of 17 amino acids. The V gene end was trimmed by 6 bases and the J gene end by 0 bases; junction bases not matched to a gene: 11. The CDR3 is CASSHTGGTRSYNEQFF. The CDR3 DNA sequence: TGTGCCAGCAGTCATACGGGAGGTACTCGCTCCTACAATGAGCAGTTCTTC.

This clonotype appeared many times. V gene TRBV15 combines with J gene TRBJ2-7; 10 positions agree with TRBD2. This CDR3 spans 15 amino acids. CDR1 and CDR2 from the germline V gene are LNHNV and YYDKDF (reference sequence). Trimming at V came to 4 bases and at J to 0 bases, leaving 3 bases not matched to a gene. Here the CDR3 DNA reads TGTGCCACCAGCACCGGACTAGCGGTCTCCTACGAGCAGTACTTC. Translating gives CATSTGLAVSYEQYF.

This clonotype was picked up many times. This chain joins TRBV4-3 and TRBJ1-4; D not resolved. V was pared by 1 base and J by 8 bases, with 14 bases between. Germline lookup yields CDR1 LGHNA and CDR2 YSLEER. This CDR3 spans 15 amino acids. CDR3: CASSQAHRAVEKLFF. In nucleotides, the CDR3 is TGCGCCAGCAGCCAAGCCCACCGGGCCGTCGAAAAACTGTTTTTT.

The chain uses TRBV6-1 and TRBJ2-2; no reliable D call. V lost 7 bases and J 0 bases, leaving 9 bases between the germline ends. This CDR3 region has 14 residues. Germline assignment: CDR1 MNHNS and CDR2 SASEGT. As DNA, the CDR3 is TGTGCCAGCACCCCTGGCACGAACACCGGGGAGCTGTTTTTT. Its translation: CASTPGTNTGELFF.

The chain joins TRBV20-1 to TRBJ1-3; D possibly corresponds to TRBD1 (5 bases). With 8 bases removed from V and 4 bases from J, the gap between germline ends came to 12 bases. Germline CDR1 is DFQATT and CDR2 is SNEGSKA (reference sequence). The CDR3 length is 12 residues. The CDR3 region is CSLRTPGNTIYF. In DNA form, the CDR3 reads TGCAGTCTACGGACACCGGGAAACACCATATATTTT.

The chain recombines TRBV7-9 with TRBJ2-7, with 10 bases matching TRBD1. The CDR3 spans 15 residues. The trim removed 2 bases at V and 5 bases at J, leaving 6 bases unmatched. Germline V gene data show CDR1 as SEHNR and CDR2 as FQNEAQ (reference sequence). In DNA form, the CDR3 reads TGTGCCAGCAGCTTACGGGGACAGGGGTTCGACGAGCAGTACTTC. This sequence encodes CASSLRGQGFDEQYF.

In this sample, this clonotype turned up a few times. V and J are TRBV20-1 and TRBJ2-1; D is ambiguous. Germline CDR1 reads DFQATT; CDR2 reads SNEGSKA (reference sequence). V lost 1 base and J 5 bases, leaving 12 bases between the germline ends. This CDR3 contains 14 residues. The CDR3 sequence: CSARGPRAHNEQFF. The CDR3 DNA reads TGCAGTGCTAGAGGCCCCCGAGCCCACAATGAGCAGTTCTTC.

This chain joins TRBV5-1 and TRBJ2-3; 10 nucleotides agree with TRBD2. V was pared by 0 bases and J by 6 bases, with 10 bases of the junction left unmatched. The CDR3 sequence is 17 residues long. Germline assignment: CDR1 SGHRS and CDR2 YFSETQ. The CDR3 region is CASSLAPSGGAGDTQYF. The DNA of the CDR3 is TGCGCCAGCAGCTTGGCCCCTAGCGGGGGCGCGGGTGATACGCAGTATTTT.

This clonotype was detected many times. The CDR3 sequence: CASSLDGHSYNSPLHF. In DNA form, the CDR3 reads TGTGCCAGCAGTTTAGATGGGCACTCCTATAATTCACCCCTCCACTTT. The chain recombines TRBV28 with TRBJ1-6, with no clear D. V was clipped by 2 bases and J by 0 bases, with 8 bases between them. The length of the CDR3 is 16 residues. CDR1 and CDR2 (germline): MDHEN, SYDVKM.

This chain links TRBV15 with TRBJ2-7, with TRBD1 as a possible D gene (6 bases). The CDR3 has 12 residues. Germline V lookup: CDR1 LNHNV, CDR2 YYDKDF (reference sequence). The V and J ends lost 6 bases and 0 bases respectively, with 6 bases between them. For the CDR3, the DNA is TGTGCCACCAGGGACAGCTCCTACGAGCAGTACTTC. This encodes CATRDSSYEQYF. Complete variable domain (other parts from reference TRBV15 and TRBJ2-7): DAMVIQNPRYQVTQFGKPVTLSCSQTLNHNVMYWYQQKSSQAPKLLFHYYDKDFNNEADTPDNFQSRRPNTSFCFLDIRSPGLGDTAMYLCATRDSSYEQYFGPGTRLTVT.

V usage is TRBV7-9 and J usage is TRBJ1-2; 9 bases fit TRBD1. From germline, CDR1 is SEHNR and CDR2 FQNEAQ (reference sequence). The CDR3 is 15 amino acids. J lost 1 base, V lost 4 bases, and 4 bases had no gene match. The CDR3 here is CASSWTGDLNYGYTF. CDR3 DNA: TGTGCCAGCAGCTGGACAGGGGACCTTAACTATGGCTACACCTTC.

This clonotype was picked up a small number of times. The CDR3 loop reads CASSYYGTSGRAIEQYF. CDR3 nucleotide sequence: TGTGCCAGCAGTTATTACGGGACTAGCGGGAGGGCCATCGAGCAGTACTTC. The chain has TRBV6-5 and TRBJ2-7; 16 nucleotides agree with TRBD2. V gave up 3 bases and J gave up 6 bases; unmatched junction bases: 8. The CDR3 has 17 residues. From germline, CDR1 is MNHEY and CDR2 SVGAGI.

This clonotype was found many times. V is TRBV7-9 and J is TRBJ2-7; no clear D gene. Germline loops: CDR1 SEHNR, CDR2 FQNEAQ (reference sequence). The CDR3 sequence is 11 residues long. Trimming cost V 1 base and J 3 bases, with 1 base left between them. CDR3 sequence reads: CASSLDYEQYF. The CDR3 region has the DNA TGTGCCAGCAGCTTAGACTACGAGCAGTACTTC. The variable domain in full, completed from reference TRBV7-9 and TRBJ2-7, reads DTGVSQNPRHKITKRGQNVTFRCDPISEHNRLYWYRQTLGQGPEFLTYFQNEAQLEKSRLLSDRFSAERPKGSFSTLEIQRTEQGDSAMYLCASSLDYEQYFGPGTRLTVT.

The rearrangement joins TRBV6-5 to TRBJ2-3, with D unresolved. The V end lost 2 bases, the J end lost 2 bases, and 11 bases lay between the germline ends. The V gene's germline CDR1 is MNHEY and CDR2 SVGAGI. The CDR3 sequence is 15 residues long. The CDR3: CASSYGTVHTDTQYF. As DNA, the CDR3 is TGTGCCAGCAGTTACGGCACAGTCCACACAGATACGCAGTATTTT.

This clonotype was seen ten or more times. The chain couples TRBV7-9 to TRBJ2-2; the D is unclear. The CDR3 is 16 residues long. Germline-derived CDR1 and CDR2 are SEHNR and FQNEAQ (reference sequence). Trimming pared 1 base from V and 0 bases from J, leaving 9 bases between. For the CDR3, the DNA is TGTGCCAGCAGCTTAGTTATTAGTGCGAACACCGGGGAGCTGTTTTTT. As protein: CASSLVISANTGELFF.

This clonotype was recorded at least ten times. The chain employs TRBV6-1 and TRBJ2-4, with TRBD1 as a possible D gene (5 bases). Germline CDR1 is MNHNS and CDR2 is SASEGT. There are 14 residues in the CDR3. Trimming pared 9 bases from V and 0 bases from J, leaving 12 bases between. CDR3 region: CASRDRLAKNIQYF. CDR3 nucleotide sequence: TGTGCCAGTCGAGACAGACTAGCCAAAAACATTCAGTACTTC.

This clonotype was detected many times. The chain joins TRBV5-1 to TRBJ2-5; D may correspond to TRBD1 or TRBD2 (5 bases each). Germline V gene sequence: CDR1 SGHRS, CDR2 YFSETQ. The ends were cut back, 1 base at V and 5 bases at J, with 9 bases in the middle. This CDR3 is 13 amino acids long. CDR3 bases: TGCGCCAGCAGCTTGAGGGGCGGGGAGACCCAGTACTTC. Encoded protein: CASSLRGGETQYF.

The genes are TRBV7-9 and TRBJ2-5, with 8 bases fitting TRBD2. Germline V gives CDR1 SEHNR, CDR2 FQNEAQ (reference sequence). This CDR3 has 17 amino acids. Trimming took 2 bases from V and 5 from J; bases not matched to a gene: 13. CDR3: CASSLLSTRGVSETQYF. The CDR3 nucleotides are TGTGCCAGCAGCTTACTCTCGACGCGGGGGGTGTCGGAGACCCAGTACTTC.

The chain carries TRBV7-9 and TRBJ1-2; D call uncertain. CDR1 and CDR2 from the germline V gene are SEHNR and FQNEAQ (reference sequence). This CDR3 has 13 amino acids. V was trimmed by 5 bases and J by 4 bases, leaving 11 bases between them. Written as DNA, the CDR3 is TGTGCCAGCAGCAAAGGGTGGTTCTATGGCTACACCTTC. This codes for CASSKGWFYGYTF.